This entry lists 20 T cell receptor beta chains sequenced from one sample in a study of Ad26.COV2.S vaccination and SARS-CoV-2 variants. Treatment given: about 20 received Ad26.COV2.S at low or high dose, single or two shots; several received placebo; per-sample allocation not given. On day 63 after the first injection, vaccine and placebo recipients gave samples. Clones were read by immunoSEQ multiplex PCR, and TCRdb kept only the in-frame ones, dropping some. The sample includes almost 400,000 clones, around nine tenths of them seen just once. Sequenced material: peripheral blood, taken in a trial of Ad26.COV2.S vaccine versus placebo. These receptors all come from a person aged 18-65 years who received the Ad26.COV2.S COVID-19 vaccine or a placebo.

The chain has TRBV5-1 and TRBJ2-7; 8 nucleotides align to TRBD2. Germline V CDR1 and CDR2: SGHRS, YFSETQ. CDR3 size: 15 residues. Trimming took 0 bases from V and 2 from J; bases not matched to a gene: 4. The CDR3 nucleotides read TGCGCCAGCAGCTTGGCGGGAGGGAAAGCCTACGAGCAGTACTTC. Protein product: CASSLAGGKAYEQYF.

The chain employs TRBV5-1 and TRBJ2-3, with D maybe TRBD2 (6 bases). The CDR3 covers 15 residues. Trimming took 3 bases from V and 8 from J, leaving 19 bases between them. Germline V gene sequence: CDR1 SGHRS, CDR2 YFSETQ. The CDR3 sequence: CASSSNGAGRSTQYF. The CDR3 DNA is TGCGCCAGCAGCTCTAACGGGGCCGGGAGAAGTACGCAGTATTTT.

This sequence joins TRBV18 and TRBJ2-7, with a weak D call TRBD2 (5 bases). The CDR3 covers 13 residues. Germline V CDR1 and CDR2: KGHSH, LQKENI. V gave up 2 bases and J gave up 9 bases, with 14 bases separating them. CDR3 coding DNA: TGTGCCAGCTCACCATCCGATACCCGGGGGCAGTACTTC. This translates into CASSPSDTRGQYF.

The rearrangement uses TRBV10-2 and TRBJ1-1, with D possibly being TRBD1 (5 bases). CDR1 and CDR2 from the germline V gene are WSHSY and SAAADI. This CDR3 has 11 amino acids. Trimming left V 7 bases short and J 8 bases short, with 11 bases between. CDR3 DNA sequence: TGCGCCAGCACCCTAAGGGGAGAAGCTTTCTTT. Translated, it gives CASTLRGEAFF.

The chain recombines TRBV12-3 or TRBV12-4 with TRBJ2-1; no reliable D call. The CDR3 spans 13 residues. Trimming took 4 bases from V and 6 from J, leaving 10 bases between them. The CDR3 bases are TGTGCCAGCAGTTGGACCGAGACCAATGAGCAGTTCTTC. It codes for CASSWTETNEQFF.

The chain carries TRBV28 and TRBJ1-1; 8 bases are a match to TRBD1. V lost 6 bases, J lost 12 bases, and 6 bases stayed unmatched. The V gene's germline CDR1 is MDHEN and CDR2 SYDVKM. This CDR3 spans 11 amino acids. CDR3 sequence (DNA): TGTGCCAGCAGGACAGGGGAGAGGACTTTCTTT. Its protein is CASRTGERTFF.

The CDR3 loop is CAISEETAEKLFF. For the CDR3, the DNA is TGTGCCATCAGTGAAGAGACAGCTGAAAAACTGTTTTTT. The chain uses TRBV10-3 and TRBJ1-4; D is perhaps TRBD1 (5 bases). Germline V gene lookup returns CDR1 ENHRY and CDR2 SYGVKD. The CDR3 contains 13 residues. Trimming pared 3 bases from V and 7 bases from J, leaving 9 bases between.

The CDR3 here is CASRRQGTPPLHF. CDR3 DNA: TGTGCCAGCAGGCGACAGGGGACCCCACCCCTCCACTTT. The chain uses TRBV12-3 or TRBV12-4 and TRBJ1-6; 8 bases fit TRBD1. The CDR3 covers 13 residues. The J segment lost 11 bases and the V segment lost 6 bases, leaving 6 bases of the junction unmatched.

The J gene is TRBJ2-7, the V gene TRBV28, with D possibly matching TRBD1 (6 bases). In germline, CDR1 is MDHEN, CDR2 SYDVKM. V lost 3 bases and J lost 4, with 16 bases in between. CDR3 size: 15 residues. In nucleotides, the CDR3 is TGTGCCAGCAGTTTCCTAACAGGGTCTCAATACGAGCAGTACTTC. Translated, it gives CASSFLTGSQYEQYF.

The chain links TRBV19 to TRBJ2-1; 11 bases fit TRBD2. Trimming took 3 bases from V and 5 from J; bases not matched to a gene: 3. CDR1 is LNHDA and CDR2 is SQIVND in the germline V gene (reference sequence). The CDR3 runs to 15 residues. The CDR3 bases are TGTGCCAGTAGTATGACTAGCGGGGTAAACAATGAGCAGTTCTTC. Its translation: CASSMTSGVNNEQFF.

The CDR3 protein is CASSLEASGSSRTDTQYF. The CDR3 coding sequence is TGTGCCAGCAGCTTAGAGGCTAGCGGGAGTAGTCGGACAGATACGCAGTATTTT. This chain links TRBV13 with TRBJ2-3, with 10 bases matching TRBD2. V shed 1 base, J shed 3 bases, and the junction held 10 bases outside the gene matches. This CDR3 comprises 18 residues. The germline gives CDR1 PRHDT, CDR2 FYEKMQ (reference sequence).

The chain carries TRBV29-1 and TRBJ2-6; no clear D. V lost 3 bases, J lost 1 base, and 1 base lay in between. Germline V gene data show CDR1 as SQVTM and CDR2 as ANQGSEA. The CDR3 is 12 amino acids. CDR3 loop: CSVDSGANVLTF. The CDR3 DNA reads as TGCAGCGTTGATTCTGGGGCCAACGTCCTGACTTTC.

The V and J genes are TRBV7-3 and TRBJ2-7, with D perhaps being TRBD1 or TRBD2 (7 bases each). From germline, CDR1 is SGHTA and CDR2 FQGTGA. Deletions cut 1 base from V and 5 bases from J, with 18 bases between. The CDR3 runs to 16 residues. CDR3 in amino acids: CASSLSPSGGEDEQYF. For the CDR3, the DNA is TGTGCCAGCAGCTTAAGCCCCTCAGGGGGGGAGGACGAGCAGTACTTC.

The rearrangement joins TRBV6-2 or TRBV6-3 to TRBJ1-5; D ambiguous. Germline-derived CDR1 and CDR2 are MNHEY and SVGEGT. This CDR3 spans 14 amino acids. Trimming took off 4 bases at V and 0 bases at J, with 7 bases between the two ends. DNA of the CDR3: TGTGCCAGCAGTTTAACAGATAGCAATCAGCCCCAGCATTTT. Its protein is CASSLTDSNQPQHF.

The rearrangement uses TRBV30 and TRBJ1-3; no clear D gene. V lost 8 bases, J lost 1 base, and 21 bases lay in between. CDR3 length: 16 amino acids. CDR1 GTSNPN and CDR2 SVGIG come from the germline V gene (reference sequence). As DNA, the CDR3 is TGTGCCGGAATGGATGGGCTCGTCTATTCTGGAAACACCATATATTTT. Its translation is CAGMDGLVYSGNTIYF.

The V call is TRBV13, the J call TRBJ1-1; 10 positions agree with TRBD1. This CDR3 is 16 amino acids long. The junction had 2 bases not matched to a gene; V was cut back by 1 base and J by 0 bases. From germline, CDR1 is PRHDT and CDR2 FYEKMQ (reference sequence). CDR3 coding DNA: TGTGCCAGCAGCTTAGACGGGACAGGGGTGAACACTGAAGCTTTCTTT. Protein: CASSLDGTGVNTEAFF. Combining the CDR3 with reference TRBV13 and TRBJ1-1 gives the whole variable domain AAGVIQSPRHLIKEKRETATLKCYPIPRHDTVYWYQQGPGQDPQFLISFYEKMQSDKGSIPDRFSAQQFSDYHSELNMSSLELGDSALYFCASSLDGTGVNTEAFFGQGTRLTVV.

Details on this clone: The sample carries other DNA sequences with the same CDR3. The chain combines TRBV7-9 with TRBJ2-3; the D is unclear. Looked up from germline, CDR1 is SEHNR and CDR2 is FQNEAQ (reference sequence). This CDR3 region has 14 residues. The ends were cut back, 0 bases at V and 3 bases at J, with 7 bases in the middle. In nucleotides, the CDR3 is TGTGCCAGCAGCTTAGCGGGCAGTACAGATACGCAGTATTTT. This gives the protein CASSLAGSTDTQYF.

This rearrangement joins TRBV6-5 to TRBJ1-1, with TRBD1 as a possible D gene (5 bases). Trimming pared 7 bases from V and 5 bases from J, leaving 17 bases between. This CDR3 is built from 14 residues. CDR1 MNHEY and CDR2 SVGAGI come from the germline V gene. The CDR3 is CASILRGVRTEAFF. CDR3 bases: TGTGCCAGCATCCTTCGGGGGGTTAGGACTGAAGCTTTCTTT.

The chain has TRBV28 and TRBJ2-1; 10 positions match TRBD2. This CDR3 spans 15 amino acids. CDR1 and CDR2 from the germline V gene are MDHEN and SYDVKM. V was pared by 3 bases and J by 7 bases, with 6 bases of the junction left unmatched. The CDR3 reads CASSLGSSGGNEQFF. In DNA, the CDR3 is TGTGCCAGCAGTTTGGGGTCTAGCGGGGGTAATGAGCAGTTCTTC.

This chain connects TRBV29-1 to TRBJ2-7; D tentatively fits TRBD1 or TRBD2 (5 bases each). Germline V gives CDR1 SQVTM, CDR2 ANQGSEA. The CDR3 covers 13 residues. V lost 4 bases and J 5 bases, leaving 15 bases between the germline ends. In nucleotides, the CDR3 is TGCAGCGTTGCGCGGGCCCGAGGGGACGAGCAGTACTTC. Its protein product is CSVARARGDEQYF.